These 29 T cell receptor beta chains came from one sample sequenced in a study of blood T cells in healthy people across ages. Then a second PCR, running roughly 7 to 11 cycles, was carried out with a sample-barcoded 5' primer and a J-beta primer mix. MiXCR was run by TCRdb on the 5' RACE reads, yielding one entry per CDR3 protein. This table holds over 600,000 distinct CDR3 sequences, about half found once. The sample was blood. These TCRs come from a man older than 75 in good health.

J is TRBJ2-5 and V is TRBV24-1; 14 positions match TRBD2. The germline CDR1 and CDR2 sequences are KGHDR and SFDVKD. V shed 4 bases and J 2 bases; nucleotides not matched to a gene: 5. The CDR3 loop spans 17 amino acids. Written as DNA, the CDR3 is TGTGCCACCAGTGACCGAAGACTAGCGGGAGGGCAAGAGACCCAGTACTTC. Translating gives CATSDRRLAGGQETQYF.

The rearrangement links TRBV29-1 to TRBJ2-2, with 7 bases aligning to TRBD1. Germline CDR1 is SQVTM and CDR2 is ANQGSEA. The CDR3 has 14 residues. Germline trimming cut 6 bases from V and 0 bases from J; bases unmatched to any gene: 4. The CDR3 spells CSVKGTANTGELFF. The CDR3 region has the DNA TGCAGCGTGAAAGGGACAGCGAACACCGGGGAGCTGTTTTTT.

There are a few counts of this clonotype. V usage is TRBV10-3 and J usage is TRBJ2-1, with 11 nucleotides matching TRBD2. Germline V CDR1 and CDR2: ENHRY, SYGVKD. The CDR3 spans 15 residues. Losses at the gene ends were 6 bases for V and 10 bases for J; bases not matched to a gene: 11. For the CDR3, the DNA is TGTGCCATCAGGCAGGATAGCGGGAGGGCCGGGGAGCAGTTCTTC. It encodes CAIRQDSGRAGEQFF.

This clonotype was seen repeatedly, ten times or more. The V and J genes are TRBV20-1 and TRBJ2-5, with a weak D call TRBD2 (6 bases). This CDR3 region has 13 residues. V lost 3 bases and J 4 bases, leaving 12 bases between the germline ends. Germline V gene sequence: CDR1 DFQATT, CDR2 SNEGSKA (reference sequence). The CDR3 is CSARVLASETQYF. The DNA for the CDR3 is TGCAGTGCTAGGGTACTAGCCTCAGAGACCCAGTACTTC.

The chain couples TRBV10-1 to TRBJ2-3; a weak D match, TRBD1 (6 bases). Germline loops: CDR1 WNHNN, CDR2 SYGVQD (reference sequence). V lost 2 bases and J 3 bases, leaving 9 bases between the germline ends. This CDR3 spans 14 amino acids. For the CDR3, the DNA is TGCGCCAGCAGTGAGAACAGGGCTACAGATACGCAGTATTTT. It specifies CASSENRATDTQYF.

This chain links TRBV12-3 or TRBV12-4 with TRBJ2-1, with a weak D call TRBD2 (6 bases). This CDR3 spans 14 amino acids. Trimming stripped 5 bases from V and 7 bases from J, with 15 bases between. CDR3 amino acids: CASSPTRVGNEQFF. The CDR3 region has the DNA TGTGCCAGCAGTCCGACTAGGGTAGGGAATGAGCAGTTCTTC.

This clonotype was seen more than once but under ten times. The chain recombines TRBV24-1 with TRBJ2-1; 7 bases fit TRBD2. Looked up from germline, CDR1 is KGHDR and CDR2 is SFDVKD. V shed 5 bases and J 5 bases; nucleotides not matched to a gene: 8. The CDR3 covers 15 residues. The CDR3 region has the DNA TGTGCCACCAGTGCCGGGAGGTCTTGGGACAATGAGCAGTTCTTC. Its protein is CATSAGRSWDNEQFF.

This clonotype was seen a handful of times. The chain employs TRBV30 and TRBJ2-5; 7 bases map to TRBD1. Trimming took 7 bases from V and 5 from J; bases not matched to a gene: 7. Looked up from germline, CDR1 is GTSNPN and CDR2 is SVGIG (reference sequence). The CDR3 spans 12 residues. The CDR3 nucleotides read TGTGCCTCAGGACAGGCTAGGGAGACCCAGTACTTC. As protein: CASGQARETQYF.

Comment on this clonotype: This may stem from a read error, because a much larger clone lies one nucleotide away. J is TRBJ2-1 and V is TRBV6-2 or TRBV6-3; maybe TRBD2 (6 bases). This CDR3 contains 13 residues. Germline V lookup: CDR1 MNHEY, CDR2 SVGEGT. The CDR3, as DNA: TGTGCCGGCAGACACATGACTAGCAATGAGCAGTTCTTC. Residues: CAGRHMTSNEQFF.

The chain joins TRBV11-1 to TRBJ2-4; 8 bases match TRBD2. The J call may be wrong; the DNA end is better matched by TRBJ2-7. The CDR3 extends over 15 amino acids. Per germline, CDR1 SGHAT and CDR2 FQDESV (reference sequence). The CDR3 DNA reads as TGTGCCAGCAGCCAGATAAGCGGGAGTTTGTACGAGCAGTACTTC. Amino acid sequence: CASSQISGSLYEQYF.

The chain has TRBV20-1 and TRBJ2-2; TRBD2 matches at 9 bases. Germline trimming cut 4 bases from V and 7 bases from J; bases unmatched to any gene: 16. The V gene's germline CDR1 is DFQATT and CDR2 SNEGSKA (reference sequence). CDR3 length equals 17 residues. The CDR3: CSAKRSAGGPIIGELFF. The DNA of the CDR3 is TGCAGTGCTAAGCGATCGGCGGGAGGGCCGATTATCGGGGAGCTGTTTTTT.

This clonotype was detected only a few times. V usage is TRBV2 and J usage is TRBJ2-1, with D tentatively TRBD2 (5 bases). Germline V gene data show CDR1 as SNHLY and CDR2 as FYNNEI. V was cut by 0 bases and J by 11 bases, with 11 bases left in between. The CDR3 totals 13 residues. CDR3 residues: CASSEALRGKQFF. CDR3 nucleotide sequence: TGTGCCAGCAGTGAAGCGCTTCGAGGGAAGCAGTTCTTC.

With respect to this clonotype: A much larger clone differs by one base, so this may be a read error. The CDR3 sequence is CASSLGGSRGDTQYF. In DNA form, the CDR3 reads TGTGCCAGCAGCTTAGGAGGAAGTCGGGGAGATACGCAGTATTTT. This chain links TRBV7-2 with TRBJ2-3, with D tentatively TRBD2 (5 bases). Germline lookup yields CDR1 SGHTA and CDR2 FQGNSA. The CDR3 runs 15 residues. Between the trimmed V and J ends, which lost 1 base and 5 bases, there was a span of 13 bases.

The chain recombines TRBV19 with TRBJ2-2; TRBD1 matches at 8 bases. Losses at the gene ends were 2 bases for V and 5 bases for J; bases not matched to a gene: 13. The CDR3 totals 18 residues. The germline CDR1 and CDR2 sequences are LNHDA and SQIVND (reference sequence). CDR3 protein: CASSIFYRQGMRTGELFF. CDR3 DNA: TGTGCCAGTAGTATATTCTATCGACAGGGGATGAGAACCGGGGAGCTGTTTTTT.

The CDR3: CASSYPGGEGTQYF. The DNA of the CDR3 is TGTGCCAGCAGTTACCCGGGAGGAGAGGGTACGCAGTATTTT. The rearrangement uses TRBV6-6 and TRBJ2-3; the match to TRBD2 covers 7 bases. The CDR3 runs to 14 residues. The V and J ends lost 2 bases and 8 bases, in that order; junction bases with no gene match: 7. CDR1 and CDR2 from the germline V gene are MNHNY and SVGAGI (reference sequence).

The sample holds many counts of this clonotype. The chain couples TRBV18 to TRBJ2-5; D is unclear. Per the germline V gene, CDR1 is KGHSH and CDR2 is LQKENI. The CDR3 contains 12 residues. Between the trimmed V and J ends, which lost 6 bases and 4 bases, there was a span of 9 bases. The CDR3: CASSPVGETQYF. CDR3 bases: TGTGCCAGCTCCCCCGTAGGAGAGACCCAGTACTTC.

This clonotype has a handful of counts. CDR3 DNA: TGCAGCGTTGAAGTTCAGGGCCCAGCAAGACGAGGGCAGTATTTT. Translating it yields CSVEVQGPARRGQYF. The chain joins TRBV29-1 to TRBJ2-3; a possible D gene is TRBD1 (5 bases). Germline V gene data show CDR1 as SQVTM and CDR2 as ANQGSEA. V gave up 1 base and J gave up 11 bases, with 22 bases separating them. CDR3 size: 15 residues.

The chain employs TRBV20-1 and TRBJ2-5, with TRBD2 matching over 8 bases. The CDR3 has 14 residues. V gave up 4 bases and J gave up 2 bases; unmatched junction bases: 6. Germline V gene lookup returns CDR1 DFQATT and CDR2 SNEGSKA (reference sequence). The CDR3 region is CSAKSGGPQETQYF. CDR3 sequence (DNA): TGCAGTGCTAAAAGCGGGGGCCCACAAGAGACCCAGTACTTC.

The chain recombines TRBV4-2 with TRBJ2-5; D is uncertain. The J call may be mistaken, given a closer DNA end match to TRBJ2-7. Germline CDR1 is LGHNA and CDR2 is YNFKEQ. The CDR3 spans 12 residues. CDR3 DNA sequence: TGTGCCAGCAGCCAAGAGGTGGGCGAGCAGTACTTC. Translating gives CASSQEVGEQYF.

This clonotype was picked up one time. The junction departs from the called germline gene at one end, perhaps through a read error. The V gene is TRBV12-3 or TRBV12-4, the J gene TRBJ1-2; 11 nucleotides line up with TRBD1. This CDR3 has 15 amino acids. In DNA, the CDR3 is TGTGCCAGCACCCCGGGACAGGGGGTTAACTACGGCTACACCTTC. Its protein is CASTPGQGVNYGYTF.

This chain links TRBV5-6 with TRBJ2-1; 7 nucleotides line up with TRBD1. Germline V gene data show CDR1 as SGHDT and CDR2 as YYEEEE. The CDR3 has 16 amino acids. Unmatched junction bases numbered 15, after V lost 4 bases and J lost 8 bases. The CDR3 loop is CASSRPTGYLMYEQFF. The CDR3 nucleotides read TGTGCCAGCAGCCGCCCGACAGGGTACCTTATGTATGAGCAGTTCTTC.

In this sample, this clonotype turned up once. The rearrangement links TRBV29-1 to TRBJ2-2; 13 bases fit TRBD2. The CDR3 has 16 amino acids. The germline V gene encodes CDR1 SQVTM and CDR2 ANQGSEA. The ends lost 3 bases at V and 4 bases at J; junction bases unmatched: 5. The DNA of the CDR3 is TGCAGCGTTGACGGACTAGCGGGAGACGCCACCGGGGAGCTGTTTTTT. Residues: CSVDGLAGDATGELFF.

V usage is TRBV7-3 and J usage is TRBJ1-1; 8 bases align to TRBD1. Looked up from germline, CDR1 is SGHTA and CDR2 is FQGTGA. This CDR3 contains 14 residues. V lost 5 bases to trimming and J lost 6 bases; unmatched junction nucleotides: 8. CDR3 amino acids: CASSPTGGLAEAFF. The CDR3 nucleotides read TGTGCCAGCAGCCCCACAGGGGGTTTAGCTGAAGCTTTCTTT.

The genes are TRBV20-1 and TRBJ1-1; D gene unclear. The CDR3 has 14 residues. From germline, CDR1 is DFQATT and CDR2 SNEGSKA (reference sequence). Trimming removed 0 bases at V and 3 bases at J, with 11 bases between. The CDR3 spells CSARDPRMDTEAFF. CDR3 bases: TGCAGTGCTAGAGATCCCAGGATGGACACTGAAGCTTTCTTT.

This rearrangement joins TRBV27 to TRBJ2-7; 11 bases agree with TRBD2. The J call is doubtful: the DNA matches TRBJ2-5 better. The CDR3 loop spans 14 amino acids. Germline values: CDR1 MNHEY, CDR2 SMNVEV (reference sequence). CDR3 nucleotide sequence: TGTGCCAGCAGTGAACTAGCGGGAGTAGAGACCCAGTACTTC. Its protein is CASSELAGVETQYF.

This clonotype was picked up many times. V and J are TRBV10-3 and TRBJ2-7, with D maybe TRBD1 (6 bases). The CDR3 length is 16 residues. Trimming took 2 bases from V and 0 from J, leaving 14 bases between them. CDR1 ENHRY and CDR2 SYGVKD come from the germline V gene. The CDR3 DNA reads TGTGCCATCAGTGAGACTCGACAGGAGAGCTCCTACGAGCAGTACTTC. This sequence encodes CAISETRQESSYEQYF.

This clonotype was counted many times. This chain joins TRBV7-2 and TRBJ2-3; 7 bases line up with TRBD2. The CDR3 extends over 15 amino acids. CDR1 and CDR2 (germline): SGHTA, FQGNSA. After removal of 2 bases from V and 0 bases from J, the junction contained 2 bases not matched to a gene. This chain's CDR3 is CASSLSSGSTDTQYF. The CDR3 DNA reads TGTGCCAGCAGCTTAAGTAGCGGGAGCACAGATACGCAGTATTTT. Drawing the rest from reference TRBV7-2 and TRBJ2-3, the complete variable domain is GAGVSQSPSNKVTEKGKDVELRCDPISGHTALYWYRQSLGQGLEFLIYFQGNSAPDKSGLPSDRFSAERTGGSVSTLTIQRTQQEDSAVYLCASSLSSGSTDTQYFGPGTRLTVL.

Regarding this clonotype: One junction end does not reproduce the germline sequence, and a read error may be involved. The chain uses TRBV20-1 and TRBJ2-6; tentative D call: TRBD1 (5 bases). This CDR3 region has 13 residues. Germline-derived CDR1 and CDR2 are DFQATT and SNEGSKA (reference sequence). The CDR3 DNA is TGCAGTGCTCTGACACCTGGGGCCAACGACCTGACTTTC. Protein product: CSALTPGANDLTF.

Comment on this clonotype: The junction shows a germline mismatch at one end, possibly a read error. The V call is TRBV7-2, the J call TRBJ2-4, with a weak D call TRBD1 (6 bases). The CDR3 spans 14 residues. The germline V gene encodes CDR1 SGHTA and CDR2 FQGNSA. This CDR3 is CASSLQGRRDIQYF. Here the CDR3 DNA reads TGTGCTAGCAGCTTGCAGGGGAGAAGAGACATTCAGTACTTC.